This entry lists 4 T cell receptor beta chains sequenced from one sample in a study of T cell repertoires in cytomegalovirus infection. TCRdb reprocessed the reads with MiXCR, giving one entry per CDR3 protein. The table records approximately 500,000 distinct CDR3 sequences, approximately 17% of them present only once. The specimen sequenced was CD8+ T cells from PBMCs. Receptors originate from a human donor in good health (CMV status not recorded). Some clones in this sample may be carry-over from other donors' samples.

This clonotype was recorded many times. The chain employs TRBV6-5 and TRBJ2-3; 9 nucleotides agree with TRBD1. Germline V gene data show CDR1 as MNHEY and CDR2 as SVGAGI. This CDR3 is 18 amino acids long. The V gene end was trimmed by 6 bases and the J gene end by 3 bases; junction bases not matched to a gene: 16. The CDR3 reads CASSPGTGTPIGTDTQYF. Written as DNA, the CDR3 is TGTGCCAGCAGCCCCGGGACAGGGACCCCAATTGGAACAGATACGCAGTATTTT.

The J gene is TRBJ1-4, the V gene TRBV5-1; a weak D match, TRBD1 (5 bases). Germline CDR1 reads SGHRS; CDR2 reads YFSETQ. The CDR3 extends over 18 amino acids. Trimming took 0 bases from V and 1 from J, leaving 16 bases between them. The CDR3 spells CASSLAREYWETNEKLFF. DNA of the CDR3: TGCGCCAGCAGCTTGGCCAGGGAGTACTGGGAAACTAATGAAAAACTGTTTTTT.

This sequence joins TRBV3-1 and TRBJ2-1; 8 bases are shared with TRBD2. V trimming: 3 bases; J trimming: 4 bases; junction bases outside the gene matches: 14. The CDR3 extends over 18 amino acids. CDR1 LGHDT and CDR2 YNNKEL come from the germline V gene (reference sequence). The CDR3 loop reads CASSQGFSGTGGYNEQFF. The DNA for the CDR3 is TGTGCCAGCAGCCAGGGTTTTAGCGGGACGGGGGGGTACAATGAGCAGTTCTTC.

The rearrangement joins TRBV15 to TRBJ1-1; D not certain. V gave up 0 bases and J gave up 0 bases, with 8 bases separating them. Germline V gene lookup returns CDR1 LNHNV and CDR2 YYDKDF (reference sequence). The CDR3 is 15 amino acids. DNA of the CDR3: TGTGCCACCAGCAGAGATCGGGATATGAACACTGAAGCTTTCTTT. Residues: CATSRDRDMNTEAFF.